Listed below are T cell receptor beta chains from one sample, sequenced in a study of cytomegalovirus exposure and HLA in healthy donors. Sequenced by immunoSEQ multiplex PCR; TCRdb stores in-frame clones only, minus some. The repertoire has fewer than 250,000 clones, 60% to 85% of them found once; the top ten carry about 14%. The sample was PBMCs. These receptor sequences come from a man aged 35 to 55 in good health and CMV-seronegative. Each CDR3 is given with its conserved first and last residue. Each record gives: V gene, J gene, D gene, clone size, CDR3 length, CDR3 DNA, CDR3 protein. D genes are given only for firm matches. A row's size may be missing; if present it is once, few, many or a size class.

>TRBV10-3|TRBJ2-3|NA|NA|15
TGTGCCATCAGTGAAAGGTTTCTGGAGGGAGATACGCAGTATTTT
CAISERFLEGDTQYF
>TRBV27|TRBJ1-4|TRBD1|NA|17
TGTGCCAGCAGTTTACCCGGACAGGGGGCAATAGACGAAAAACTGTTTTTT
CASSLPGQGAIDEKLFF
>TRBV4-1|TRBJ2-3|TRBD2|NA|15
TGCGCCAGCAGCCAACTCGGGGGGGCTGGAGATACGCAGTATTTT
CASSQLGGAGDTQYF
>TRBV7-9|TRBJ2-2|TRBD1|once|16
TGTGCCAGCAGCCCACCCCGGGACAGGGTTCCCGGGGAGCTGTTTTTT
CASSPPRDRVPGELFF
>TRBV5-1|TRBJ2-3|TRBD1|once|14
TGCGCCAGCAGCTCCGGACAGGGGACAGATACGCAGTATTTT
CASSSGQGTDTQYF
>TRBV7-2|TRBJ2-7|NA|NA|13
TGTGCCAGCAGCAACGGTATAACTTACGAGCAGTACTTC
CASSNGITYEQYF
>TRBV5-4|TRBJ2-5|TRBD2|NA|17
TGTGCCAGCAGCCCGGCAGGGGCTAGCGGGAGTGGGGAGACCCAGTACTTC
CASSPAGASGSGETQYF
>TRBV19|TRBJ2-1|TRBD1|NA|14
TGTGCCAGTAGAGAGGGGGCGACCTACAATGAGCAGTTCTTC
CASREGATYNEQFF
>TRBV7-7|TRBJ1-5|NA|NA|16
TGTGCCAGCAGCTTAAGGGTTTGGGGGGGAAGTCAGCCCCAGCATTTT
CASSLRVWGGSQPQHF
>TRBV5-1|TRBJ1-1|TRBD1|few|14
TGCGCCAGCAGAGCGTTTCAGGGACAGCAAGAAGCTTTCTTT
CASRAFQGQQEAFF
>TRBV11-2|TRBJ2-1|TRBD2|once|14
TGTGCCAGCAGCCTCGGGGGGGCCTTTTATGAGCAGTTCTTC
CASSLGGAFYEQFF
>TRBV15|TRBJ1-2|NA|NA|15
TGTGCCACCAGCGCCCCCGGGACATCTAACTATGGCTACACCTTC
CATSAPGTSNYGYTF
>TRBV7-2|TRBJ2-5|NA|once|14
TGTGCCTCCGCAGCATTGAGAGGCGGTGAGACCCAGTACTTC
CASAALRGGETQYF
>TRBV6-1|TRBJ2-2|TRBD1|NA|15
TGTGCCAGCGGCGGGTGGGACAGTGGCACCGGGGAGCTGTTTTTT
CASGGWDSGTGELFF
>TRBV5-4|TRBJ2-3|TRBD2|NA|16
TGTGCCAGCAGCTTAACTAGCGGGAGGTCAACAGATACGCAGTATTTT
CASSLTSGRSTDTQYF
>TRBV4-1|TRBJ2-1|TRBD2|once|15
TGCGCCAGCAGCCACCCAGGGTCGGGGGGCAATGAGCAGTTCTTC
CASSHPGSGGNEQFF
>TRBV6-1|TRBJ2-3|TRBD1|NA|18
TGTGCCAGCAGTGAAGCCGGACAGGTTGTTCTTGTCACAGATACGCAGTATTTT
CASSEAGQVVLVTDTQYF
>TRBV27|TRBJ2-7|NA|NA|15
TGTGCCAGCAGTTTGCGAGGGGGGGCAAGGTACGAGCAGTACTTC
CASSLRGGARYEQYF
>TRBV5-4|TRBJ2-7|TRBD2|NA|16
TGTGCCAGCAGCTTAGCAACTAGCGGGAGTTTCTACGAGCAGTACTTC
CASSLATSGSFYEQYF
>TRBV7-3|TRBJ2-1|TRBD2|few|14
TGTGCCAGCAGGCGCGGGGGAAGCTACAATGAGCAGTTCTTC
CASRRGGSYNEQFF
>TRBV11-2|TRBJ2-7|TRBD2|NA|17
TGTGCCAGCAGCTTAGGGGGGCTAGCGGGGAGATCCTACGAGCAGTACTTC
CASSLGGLAGRSYEQYF
>TRBV7-8|TRBJ2-7|NA|NA|13
TGTGCCAGCAGAGTAACCCGGGACAACGAGCAGTACTTC
CASRVTRDNEQYF
>TRBV28|TRBJ1-4|NA|NA|15
TGTGCCAGCAGTATTTACAGATCACTGAATGAAAAACTGTTTTTT
CASSIYRSLNEKLFF